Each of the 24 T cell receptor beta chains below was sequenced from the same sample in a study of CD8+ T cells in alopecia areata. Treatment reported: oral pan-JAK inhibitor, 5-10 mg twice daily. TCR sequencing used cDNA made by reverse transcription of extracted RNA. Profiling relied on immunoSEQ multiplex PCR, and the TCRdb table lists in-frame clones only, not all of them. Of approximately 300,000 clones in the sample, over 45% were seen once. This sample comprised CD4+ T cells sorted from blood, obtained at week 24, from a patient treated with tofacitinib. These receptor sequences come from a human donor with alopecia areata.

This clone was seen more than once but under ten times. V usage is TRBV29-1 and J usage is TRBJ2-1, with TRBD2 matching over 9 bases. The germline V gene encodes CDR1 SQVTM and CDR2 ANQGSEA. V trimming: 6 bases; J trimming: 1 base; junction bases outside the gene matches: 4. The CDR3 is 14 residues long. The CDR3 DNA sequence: TGCAGCGTGGGCGGGGGGGCGTCCTACAATGAGCAGTTCTTC. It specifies CSVGGGASYNEQFF.

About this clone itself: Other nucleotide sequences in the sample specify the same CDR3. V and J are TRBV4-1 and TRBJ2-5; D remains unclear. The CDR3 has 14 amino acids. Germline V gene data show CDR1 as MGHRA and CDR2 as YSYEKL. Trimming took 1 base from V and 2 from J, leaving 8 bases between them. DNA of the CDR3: TGCGCCAGCAGCCAAGTCACCCTACAAGAGACCCAGTACTTC. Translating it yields CASSQVTLQETQYF.

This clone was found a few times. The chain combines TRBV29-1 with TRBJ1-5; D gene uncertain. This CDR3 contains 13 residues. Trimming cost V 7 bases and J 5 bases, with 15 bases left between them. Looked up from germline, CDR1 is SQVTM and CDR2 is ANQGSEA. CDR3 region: CSASGRRDQPQHF. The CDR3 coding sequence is TGCAGCGCCAGTGGGAGGAGGGATCAGCCCCAGCATTTT.

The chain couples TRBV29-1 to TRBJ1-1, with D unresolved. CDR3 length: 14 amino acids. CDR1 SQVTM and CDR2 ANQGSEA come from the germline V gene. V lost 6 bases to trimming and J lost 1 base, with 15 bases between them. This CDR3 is CSVKLRVGNTEAFF. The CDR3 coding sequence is TGCAGCGTCAAACTTCGAGTAGGGAACACTGAAGCTTTCTTT.

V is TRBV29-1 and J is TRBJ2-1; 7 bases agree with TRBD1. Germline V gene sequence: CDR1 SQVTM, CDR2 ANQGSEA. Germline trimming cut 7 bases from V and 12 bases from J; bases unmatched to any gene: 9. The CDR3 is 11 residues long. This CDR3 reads CSETGSGLQFF. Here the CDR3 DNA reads TGCAGCGAGACAGGGTCCGGGCTGCAGTTCTTC.

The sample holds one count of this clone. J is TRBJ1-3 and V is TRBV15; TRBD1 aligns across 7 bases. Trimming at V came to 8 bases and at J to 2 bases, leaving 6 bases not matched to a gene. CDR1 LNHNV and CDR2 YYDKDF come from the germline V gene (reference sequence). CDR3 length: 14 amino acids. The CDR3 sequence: CATRADRAGNTIYF. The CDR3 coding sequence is TGTGCCACCCGCGCAGACAGGGCTGGAAACACCATATATTTT.

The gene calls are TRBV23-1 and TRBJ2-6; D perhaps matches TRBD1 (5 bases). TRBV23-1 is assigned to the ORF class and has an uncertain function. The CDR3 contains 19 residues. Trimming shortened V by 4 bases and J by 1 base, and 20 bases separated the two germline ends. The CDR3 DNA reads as TGCGCCAGCAGTCCTCAGGCAAGGGGCGACGGGTCTGGGGCCAACGTCCTGACTTTC. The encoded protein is CASSPQARGDGSGANVLTF.

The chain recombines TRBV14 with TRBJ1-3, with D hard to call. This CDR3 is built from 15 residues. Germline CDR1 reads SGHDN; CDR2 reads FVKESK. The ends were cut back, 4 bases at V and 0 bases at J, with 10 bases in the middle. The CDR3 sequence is CASSRFQASGNTIYF. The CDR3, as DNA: TGTGCCAGCAGCCGATTCCAAGCCTCTGGAAACACCATATATTTT.

The DNA for the CDR3 is TGTGCCAGCAGTTACACCCTAAACGAGCAGTACTTC. It codes for CASSYTLNEQYF. This chain uses TRBV27 with TRBJ2-7; the D is unclear. Trimming removed 4 bases from V and 5 bases from J, with 9 bases in between. Germline-derived CDR1 and CDR2 are MNHEY and SMNVEV (reference sequence). The CDR3 covers 12 residues.

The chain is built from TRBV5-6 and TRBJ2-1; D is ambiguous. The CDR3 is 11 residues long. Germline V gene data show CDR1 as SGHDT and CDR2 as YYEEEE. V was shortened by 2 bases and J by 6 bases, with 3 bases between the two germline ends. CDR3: CASSFANEQFF. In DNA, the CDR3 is TGTGCCAGCAGCTTTGCCAATGAGCAGTTCTTC.

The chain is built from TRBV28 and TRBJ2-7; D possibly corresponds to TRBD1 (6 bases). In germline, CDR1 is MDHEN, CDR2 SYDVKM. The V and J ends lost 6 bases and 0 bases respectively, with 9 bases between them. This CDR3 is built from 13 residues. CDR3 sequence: CASRPQGSYEQYF. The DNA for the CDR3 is TGTGCCAGCAGACCACAGGGCTCCTACGAGCAGTACTTC. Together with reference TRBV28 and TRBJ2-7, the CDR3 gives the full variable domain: DVKVTQSSRYLVKRTGEKVFLECVQDMDHENMFWYRQDPGLGLRLIYFSYDVKMKEKGDIPEGYSVSREKKERFSLILESASTNQTSMYLCASRPQGSYEQYFGPGTRLTVT.

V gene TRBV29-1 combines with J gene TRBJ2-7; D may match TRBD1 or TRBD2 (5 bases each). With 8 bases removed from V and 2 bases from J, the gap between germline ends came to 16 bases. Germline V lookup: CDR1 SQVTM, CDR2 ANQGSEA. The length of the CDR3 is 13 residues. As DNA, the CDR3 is TGCAGCTTAACCGGGACGGGCCCCTACGAGCAGTACTTC. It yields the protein CSLTGTGPYEQYF.

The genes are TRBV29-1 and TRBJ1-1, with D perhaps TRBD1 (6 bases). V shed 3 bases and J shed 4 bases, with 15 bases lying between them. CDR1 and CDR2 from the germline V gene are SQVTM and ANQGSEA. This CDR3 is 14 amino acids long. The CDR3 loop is CSVDLRTGSTEAFF. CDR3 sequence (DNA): TGCAGCGTTGATTTGCGAACAGGGAGCACTGAAGCTTTCTTT. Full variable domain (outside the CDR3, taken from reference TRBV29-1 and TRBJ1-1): SAVISQKPSRDICQRGTSLTIQCQVDSQVTMMFWYRQQPGQSLTLIATANQGSEATYESGFVIDKFPISRPNLTFSTLTVSNMSPEDSSIYLCSVDLRTGSTEAFFGQGTRLTVV.

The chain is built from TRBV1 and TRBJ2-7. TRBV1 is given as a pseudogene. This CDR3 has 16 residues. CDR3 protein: CTSSQDPGTGSYEQYF. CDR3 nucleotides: TGCACCAGCAGCCAAGACCCCGGGACGGGCTCCTACGAGCAGTACTTC.

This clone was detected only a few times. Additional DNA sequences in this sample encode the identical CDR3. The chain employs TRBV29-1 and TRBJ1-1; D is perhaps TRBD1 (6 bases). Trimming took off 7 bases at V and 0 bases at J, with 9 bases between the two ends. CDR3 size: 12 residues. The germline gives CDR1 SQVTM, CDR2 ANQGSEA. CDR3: CSGGQMNTEAFF. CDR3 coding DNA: TGCAGCGGGGGACAAATGAACACTGAAGCTTTCTTT.

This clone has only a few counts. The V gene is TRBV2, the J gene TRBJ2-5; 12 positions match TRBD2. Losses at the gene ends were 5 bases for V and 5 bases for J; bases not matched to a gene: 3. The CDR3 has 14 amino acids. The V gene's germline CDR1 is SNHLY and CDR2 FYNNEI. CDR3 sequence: CASSPTSGGETQYF. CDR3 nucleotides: TGTGCCAGCAGTCCGACTAGCGGGGGTGAGACCCAGTACTTC.

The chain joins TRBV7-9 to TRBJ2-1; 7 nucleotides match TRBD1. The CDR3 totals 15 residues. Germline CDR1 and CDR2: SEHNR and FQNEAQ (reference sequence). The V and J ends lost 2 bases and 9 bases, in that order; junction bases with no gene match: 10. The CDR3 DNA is TGTGCCAGCAGCTTACTTGACAGGGAATTTAGTGAGCAGTTCTTC. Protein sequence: CASSLLDREFSEQFF.

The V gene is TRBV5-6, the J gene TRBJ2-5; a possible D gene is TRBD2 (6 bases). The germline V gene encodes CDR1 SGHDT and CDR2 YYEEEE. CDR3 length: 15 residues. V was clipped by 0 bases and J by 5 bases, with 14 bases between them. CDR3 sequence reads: CASSLVGLASETQYF. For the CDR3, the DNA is TGTGCCAGCAGCTTGGTGGGCCTAGCGTCGGAGACCCAGTACTTC.

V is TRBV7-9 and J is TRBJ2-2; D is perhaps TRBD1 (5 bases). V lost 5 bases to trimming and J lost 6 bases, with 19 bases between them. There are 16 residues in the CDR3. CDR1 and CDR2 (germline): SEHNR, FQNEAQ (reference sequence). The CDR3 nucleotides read TGTGCCAGCAGCCCCGTAGGGGTCGATATATCCGGGGAGCTGTTTTTT. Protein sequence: CASSPVGVDISGELFF.

CDR3 DNA sequence: TGCGCCAGCAGTTCAGGGGTCGATTGGGCCATTCAGTACTTC. Translating gives CASSSGVDWAIQYF. V gene TRBV5-1 combines with J gene TRBJ2-4; maybe TRBD1 (6 bases). This CDR3 has 14 residues. Germline values: CDR1 SGHRS, CDR2 YFSETQ. Trimming removed 5 bases at V and 9 bases at J, with 18 bases between.

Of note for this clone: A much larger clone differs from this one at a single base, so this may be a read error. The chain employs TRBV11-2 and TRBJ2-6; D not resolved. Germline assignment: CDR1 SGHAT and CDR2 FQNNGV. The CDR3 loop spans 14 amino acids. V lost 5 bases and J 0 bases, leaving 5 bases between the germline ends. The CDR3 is CASSPTSGANVLTF. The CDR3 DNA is TGTGCCAGCAGCCCAACCTCTGGGGCCAACGTCCTGACTTTC.

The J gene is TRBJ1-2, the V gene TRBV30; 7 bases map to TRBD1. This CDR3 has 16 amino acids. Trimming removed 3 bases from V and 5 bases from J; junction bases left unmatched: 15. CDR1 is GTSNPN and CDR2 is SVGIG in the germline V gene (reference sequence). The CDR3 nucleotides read TGTGCCTGGAGGGGGATCCGGGACAGAGCTACTTATGGCTACACCTTC. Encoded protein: CAWRGIRDRATYGYTF.

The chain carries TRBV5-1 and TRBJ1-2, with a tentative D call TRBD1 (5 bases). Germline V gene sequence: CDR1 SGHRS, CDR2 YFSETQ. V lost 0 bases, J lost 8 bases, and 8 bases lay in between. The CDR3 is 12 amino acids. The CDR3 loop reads CASSLEGQGYTF. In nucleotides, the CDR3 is TGCGCCAGCAGCTTGGAGGGGCAAGGCTACACCTTC.

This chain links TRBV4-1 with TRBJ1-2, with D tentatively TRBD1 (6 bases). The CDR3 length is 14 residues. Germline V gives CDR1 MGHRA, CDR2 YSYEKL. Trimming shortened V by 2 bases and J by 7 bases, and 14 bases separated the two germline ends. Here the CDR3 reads CASSQTVEGGGYTF. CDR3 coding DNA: TGCGCCAGCAGCCAAACCGTCGAAGGGGGTGGCTACACCTTC.